Below, one T cell receptor beta chain is given with its context. In the study's own analysis: Amplifying reference gene primers gave estimates of nucleated cell counts. Method: immunoSEQ multiplex PCR; TCRdb's copy keeps in-frame clones and lacks some. The V and J calls and clone size were taken over from that table, and D and trimming were inferred from the DNA. The sample lists around 50,000 clones, about 86% occurring once. The CDR3 is 16 amino acids. Germline V lookup: CDR1 LGHDT, CDR2 YNNKEL (reference sequence). The V and J ends lost 5 bases and 2 bases, in that order; junction bases with no gene match: 9. The entry originates in a study of blood T cell repertoires in COVID-19. The overall study: There were acute and convalescent COVID-19 samples, and they came from the United States, Italy and Spain.

The receptor's source is a woman aged 80 or over with acute or convalescent COVID-19. The V call is TRBV3-1 (or the pseudogene TRBV3-2), the J call TRBJ1-3, with TRBD1 matching 7 bases. Sequencing was performed on peripheral blood. Here the CDR3 DNA reads TGTGCCAGCAGCTCGGAGACAGGGTTCGCTGGAAACACCATATATTTT. Protein: CASSSETGFAGNTIYF.